Presented here are 20 T cell receptor beta chains from one specimen sequenced in a study of shared clonotypes between healthy human individuals (dated by TCRdb to between 2020 and 2021). The library was made by the immunoSEQ multiplex PCR assay. TCRdb carries this immuneACCESS record with in-frame sequences only. Its versions omit some clonotypes, under half of them owing to an unresolved V gene in the studies checked, with the rest unexplained. The sample table contains roughly 320,000 clones; only one count was recorded for roughly 84% of them. The top ten hold roughly 17% of the sample. The specimen was memory CD8+ T cells sorted from blood. Per the publication, the cell subset or site label means: CD45RO+ cells pooled with CCR7-negative TemRA cells. The source is a man aged 18 to 29 in good health.

The chain has TRBV6-5 and TRBJ2-7; D call uncertain. This CDR3 spans 14 amino acids. Per the germline V gene, CDR1 is MNHEY and CDR2 is SVGAGI. Trimming stripped 0 bases from V and 0 bases from J, with 6 bases between. The CDR3 reads CASSYSGSSYEQYF. In DNA form, the CDR3 reads TGTGCCAGCAGTTACTCGGGAAGCTCCTACGAGCAGTACTTC.

This clone was seen a single time. The V gene is TRBV7-6, the J gene TRBJ2-2; D is uncertain. Trimming left V 0 bases short and J 4 bases short, with 9 bases between. Germline V gene data show CDR1 as SGHVS and CDR2 as FNYEAQ. This CDR3 contains 15 residues. Here the CDR3 DNA reads TGTGCCAGCAGCTTAGCTCCGTTATTCACCGGGGAGCTGTTTTTT. Encoded protein: CASSLAPLFTGELFF.

The rearrangement links TRBV30 to TRBJ1-1; TRBD1 is a possible D gene (5 bases). Trimming removed 2 bases from V and 1 base from J, with 11 bases in between. This CDR3 comprises 14 residues. The V gene's germline CDR1 is GTSNPN and CDR2 SVGIG (reference sequence). The CDR3 loop reads CAWSPGVENTEAFF. The CDR3 DNA is TGTGCCTGGAGTCCGGGGGTGGAGAACACTGAAGCTTTCTTT.

This clone showed up just once. The chain couples TRBV30 to TRBJ2-7; D is ambiguous. The ends were cut back, 2 bases at V and 3 bases at J, with 11 bases in the middle. Looked up from germline, CDR1 is GTSNPN and CDR2 is SVGIG (reference sequence). The CDR3 consists of 13 residues. CDR3 in amino acids: CAWSYAIVYEQYF. The CDR3 region has the DNA TGTGCCTGGAGTTACGCAATTGTCTACGAGCAGTACTTC.

CDR3 protein: CASRPGSVNTEAFF. The CDR3 DNA reads as TGTGCCAGCAGACCAGGGTCGGTGAACACTGAAGCTTTCTTT. This chain joins TRBV11-2 and TRBJ1-1, with a weak D call TRBD1 (5 bases). V lost 6 bases and J 0 bases, leaving 11 bases between the germline ends. This CDR3 has 14 amino acids. Looked up from germline, CDR1 is SGHAT and CDR2 is FQNNGV.

The rearrangement links TRBV6-5 to TRBJ1-2; 8 nucleotides agree with TRBD1. The germline CDR1 and CDR2 sequences are MNHEY and SVGAGI. Trimming at V came to 5 bases and at J to 8 bases, leaving 4 bases not matched to a gene. This CDR3 region has 12 residues. CDR3 region: CASSDRGGGYTF. The CDR3 nucleotides read TGTGCCAGCAGTGACAGGGGCGGCGGCTACACCTTC.

This clone appeared a single time. V is TRBV2 and J is TRBJ2-1; D may match TRBD1 or TRBD2 (5 bases each). CDR3 size: 17 residues. Trimming removed 3 bases from V and 2 bases from J, with 17 bases in between. Germline loops: CDR1 SNHLY, CDR2 FYNNEI. CDR3 in amino acids: CASSEGVPQRTYNEQFF. As DNA, the CDR3 is TGTGCCAGCAGTGAGGGGGTCCCCCAGCGCACCTACAATGAGCAGTTCTTC.

This clone was seen a single time. V and J are TRBV10-1 and TRBJ2-7, with D possibly TRBD2 on 6 matching bases. Germline-derived CDR1 and CDR2 are WNHNN and SYGVQD (reference sequence). The CDR3 is 16 amino acids. Trimming removed 0 bases at V and 2 bases at J, with 14 bases between. The chain's CDR3 is CASSESIGGPTYEQYF. CDR3 nucleotide sequence: TGCGCCAGCAGTGAGTCGATCGGGGGTCCTACCTACGAGCAGTACTTC.

The table lists this clone with many counts. A read error may account for a junction end that differs from germline. J is TRBJ2-2 and V is TRBV19, with TRBD2 identical over 8 bases. Per germline, CDR1 LNHDA and CDR2 SQIVND (reference sequence). The CDR3 is 15 amino acids. CDR3 DNA: TGTGCCAGTAGCATAGGACTAGCCCCTGCCGGGGAGCTGTTTTTT. Translated: CASSIGLAPAGELFF.

CDR3 coding DNA: TGTGCCAGCAGTACCGGGAAGCCCTATGGCTACACCTTC. This codes for CASSTGKPYGYTF. The rearrangement links TRBV6-6 to TRBJ1-2; D unresolved. Germline V gene lookup returns CDR1 MNHNY and CDR2 SVGAGI (reference sequence). V lost 5 bases and J 4 bases, leaving 11 bases between the germline ends. This CDR3 has 13 residues.

This chain joins TRBV5-1 and TRBJ2-7; 9 positions agree with TRBD1. The V segment lost 2 bases and the J segment 4 bases; nucleotides outside the gene matches: 4. The germline gives CDR1 SGHRS, CDR2 YFSETQ. This CDR3 contains 14 residues. As DNA, the CDR3 is TGCGCCAGCAGCTTTGGACAGGGGAGTTACGAGCAGTACTTC. Its translation is CASSFGQGSYEQYF.

CDR3 DNA: TGCGCCAGCAGCCAAGGGACGGGGGGGCCAGATACGCAGTATTTT. It is translated as CASSQGTGGPDTQYF. V is TRBV4-1 and J is TRBJ2-3; 8 bases fit TRBD2. Germline CDR1 MGHRA, CDR2 YSYEKL. V lost 1 base, J lost 4 bases, and 4 bases stayed unmatched. This CDR3 is built from 15 residues.

V gene TRBV5-6 combines with J gene TRBJ2-7; 9 bases agree with TRBD1. This CDR3 region has 14 residues. CDR1 is SGHDT, CDR2 YYEEEE, per germline. The ends lost 2 bases at V and 3 bases at J; junction bases unmatched: 3. CDR3 DNA: TGTGCCAGCAGCTTAGGGACAGGGATCTACGAGCAGTACTTC. It is translated as CASSLGTGIYEQYF.

This chain links TRBV15 with TRBJ1-1; 8 bases are shared with TRBD1. Germline CDR1 is LNHNV and CDR2 is YYDKDF (reference sequence). Trimming took 6 bases from V and 2 from J; bases not matched to a gene: 5. This CDR3 comprises 14 residues. CDR3 DNA sequence: TGTGCCACCAGGGGGGGACAGGCTAACACTGAAGCTTTCTTT. This codes for CATRGGQANTEAFF.

The rearrangement joins TRBV29-1 to TRBJ2-3, with TRBD2 matching over 12 bases. From germline, CDR1 is SQVTM and CDR2 ANQGSEA. V trimming: 6 bases; J trimming: 2 bases; junction bases outside the gene matches: 6. This CDR3 has 15 residues. CDR3 sequence reads: CSVDGLAGTTDTQYF. CDR3 in DNA: TGCAGCGTGGATGGACTAGCGGGGACCACAGATACGCAGTATTTT.

V gene TRBV9 combines with J gene TRBJ2-2, with 9 bases matching TRBD2. CDR1 and CDR2 (germline): SGDLS, YYNGEE. The CDR3 contains 15 residues. V was pared by 0 bases and J by 7 bases, with 4 bases of the junction left unmatched. CDR3 nucleotides: TGTGCCAGCAGCGTAGAGGGACTAGCCGGCGGGGAGCTGTTTTTT. Its protein product is CASSVEGLAGGELFF.

The chain employs TRBV10-3 and TRBJ1-2; possible D gene TRBD1, 5 bases. This CDR3 is built from 15 residues. Trimming left V 4 bases short and J 3 bases short, with 15 bases between. Germline CDR1 is ENHRY and CDR2 is SYGVKD. CDR3 protein: CAISGPFEGDYGYTF. The CDR3 DNA reads as TGTGCCATCAGTGGCCCCTTTGAAGGGGACTATGGCTACACCTTC.

The V and J genes are TRBV7-6 and TRBJ2-6; perhaps TRBD2 as D (6 bases). Trimming pared 5 bases from V and 0 bases from J, leaving 20 bases between. The length of the CDR3 is 19 residues. Germline loops: CDR1 SGHVS, CDR2 FNYEAQ. CDR3 coding DNA: TGTGCCAGCAGCGAGGAGGACCCGGGACTCCTCTCTGGGGCCAACGTCCTGACTTTC. It specifies CASSEEDPGLLSGANVLTF.

This sequence joins TRBV6-9 and TRBJ1-2, with TRBD1 identical over 10 bases. This CDR3 has 14 residues. CDR1 MNHGY and CDR2 SVAAGI come from the germline V gene. Unmatched junction bases numbered 2, after V lost 2 bases and J lost 5 bases. CDR3 bases: TGTGCCAGCAGTTATGAGGGACAGGGGTATGGCTACACCTTC. Translating gives CASSYEGQGYGYTF.

The chain employs TRBV28 and TRBJ2-5, with a tentative D call TRBD2 (6 bases). The V end was cut by 8 bases, the J end by 1 base, with 14 bases between. Germline CDR1 reads MDHEN; CDR2 reads SYDVKM. The CDR3 is 14 amino acids. Here the CDR3 reads CASESWDSQETQYF. The CDR3 DNA sequence: TGTGCCAGCGAATCTTGGGACTCCCAAGAGACCCAGTACTTC.